This T cell receptor beta chain was recovered during a study of cytomegalovirus exposure and HLA in healthy donors. Germline loops: CDR1 LNHNV, CDR2 YYDKDF (reference sequence). The CDR3 has 14 amino acids. The V gene lost 5 bases and the J gene lost 5 bases, with 16 bases spanning the gap. The table lists this clone with a count of one. The PCR ran on 60 Vbeta and 13 Jbeta primers. Measured with immunoSEQ multiplex PCR; TCRdb has only the in-frame clones, and not every one. The table shows over 200,000 clones, with about 83% occurring only once. The receptor was derived from a human donor in good health. Sequencing was performed on PBMCs. The V and J genes are TRBV15 and TRBJ2-7; possibly TRBD1 for D (6 bases). The CDR3 spells CATSDQQGNNEQYF. The CDR3 coding sequence is TGTGCCACCAGCGACCAACAGGGTAATAACGAGCAGTACTTC.